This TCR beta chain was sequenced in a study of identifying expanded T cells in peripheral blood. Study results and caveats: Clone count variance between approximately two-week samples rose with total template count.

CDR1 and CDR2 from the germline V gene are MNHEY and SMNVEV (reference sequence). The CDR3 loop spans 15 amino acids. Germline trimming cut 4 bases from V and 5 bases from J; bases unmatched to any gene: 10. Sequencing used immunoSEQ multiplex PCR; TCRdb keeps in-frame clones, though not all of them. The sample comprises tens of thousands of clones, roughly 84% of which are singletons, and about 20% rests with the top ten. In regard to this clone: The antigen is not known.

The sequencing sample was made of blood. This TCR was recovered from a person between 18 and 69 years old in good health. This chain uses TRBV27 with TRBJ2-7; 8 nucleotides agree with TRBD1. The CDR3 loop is CASSSSGGAAHEQYF. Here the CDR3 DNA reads TGTGCCAGCAGTTCTTCAGGGGGCGCCGCCCACGAGCAGTACTTC.